This paragraph covers one T cell receptor beta chain sequence. The data were taken from a study of blood T cell repertoires in COVID-19. Study context: The origin of the acute and convalescent COVID-19 samples was the United States, Italy and Spain. The analysed material was cDNA or gDNA that came from T cells, B-cell-depleted T cells, or PBMCs.

CDR1 is MRHNA, CDR2 SNTAGT, per germline. This CDR3 spans 16 amino acids. J lost 5 bases, V lost 9 bases, and 12 bases had no gene match. In the study's own analysis: Nucleated cell counts were estimated from reference gene primer amplification. Repertoires were generated with immunoSEQ multiplex PCR, while TCRdb's copy carries only in-frame clones and drops some. The V and J calls and clone size come from that table; D and trimming were worked out from the DNA. The sample has approximately 260,000 clones; approximately 83% are singletons. Sequencing was performed on peripheral blood. The chain couples TRBV6-4 to TRBJ1-6, with 8 bases fitting TRBD1. This clonotype was sampled from a woman between 65 and 79 years old with acute or convalescent COVID-19. The CDR3 DNA reads as TGTGCCAGACACGGACAGGGTTCCTACGATAATTCACCCCTCCACTTT. It encodes CARHGQGSYDNSPLHF.